This TCR beta chain was captured in a study of identical twins. Study observations and caveats: Abundant cord blood beta clonotypes carried fewer insertions; memory repertoires showed none.

In every case, the donor was a healthy Caucasian. Worth noting for this clonotype: Its antigen is not known.

Carrying unique molecular identifiers, the cDNA also gained a universal primer site through template switching. TCRdb recomputed calls from the 5' RACE reads with MiXCR, one row per CDR3 protein. The table lists more than 250,000 distinct CDR3 sequences, around 8.8% of them singletons. Germline V gene sequence: CDR1 MNHEY, CDR2 SVGAGI. V shed 0 bases, J shed 2 bases, and the junction held 11 bases outside the gene matches. The CDR3 is 19 residues long. The sample also formed part of further work on yellow fever vaccine responses in identical twins.

The receptor was derived from a young woman in good health. The chain uses TRBV6-5 and TRBJ2-7; TRBD2 matches at 12 bases. The source material was memory (CD45RO+) T cells sorted from blood. The DNA of the CDR3 is TGTGCCAGCAGTTACTCCCCACCGACTAGCGGGGGACAAGCCTACGAGCAGTACGTC. Encoded protein: CASSYSPPTSGGQAYEQYV.